Listed here are 10 T cell receptor beta chains from one sample, sequenced in a study of human thymus T cells. The thymus tissue came from resections taken during corrective heart surgery. TCRdb keeps only in-frame clones here, not all; method: immunoSEQ multiplex PCR. This table has some 120,000 clones, just under 95% appearing once. Sequencing used thymus tissue. The receptors derive from a boy in the first two years of life with a congenital heart defect but otherwise immunologically healthy.

The V and J genes are TRBV27 and TRBJ2-3; D gene uncertain. The CDR3 loop spans 13 amino acids. Germline CDR1 and CDR2: MNHEY and SMNVEV (reference sequence). The V and J ends lost 6 bases and 6 bases respectively, with 13 bases between them. The DNA of the CDR3 is TGTGCCAGCAGAATTTTGCTGGGGGATACGCAGTATTTT. This translates into CASRILLGDTQYF.

The J gene is TRBJ1-4, the V gene TRBV28; unclear D gene. Germline V gene lookup returns CDR1 MDHEN and CDR2 SYDVKM. This CDR3 is 12 amino acids long. V was clipped by 4 bases and J by 10 bases, with 10 bases between them. CDR3 protein: CASSCGGLKLFF. In DNA form, the CDR3 reads TGTGCCAGCAGTTGCGGAGGGCTAAAACTGTTTTTT.

J is TRBJ2-1 and V is TRBV25-1; no definite D call. Germline V gives CDR1 MGHDK, CDR2 SYGVNS. The length of the CDR3 is 14 residues. Trimming shortened V by 3 bases and J by 0 bases, and 6 bases separated the two germline ends. CDR3 loop: CASSDFSSYNEQFF. In nucleotides, the CDR3 is TGTGCCAGCAGTGACTTTAGCTCCTACAATGAGCAGTTCTTC.

This clone appeared once. The chain has TRBV9 and TRBJ2-1, with 9 bases identical to TRBD1. Germline V gives CDR1 SGDLS, CDR2 YYNGEE. The CDR3 is made up of 16 amino acids. Unmatched junction bases numbered 6, after V lost 0 bases and J lost 5 bases. The CDR3 DNA sequence: TGTGCCAGCAGCGTAGCTCCGGACAGGGGAGACAATGAGCAGTTCTTC. Amino acids: CASSVAPDRGDNEQFF.

The CDR3 loop is CASAGCTDTQYF. DNA of the CDR3: TGTGCCAGCGCAGGGTGCACAGATACGCAGTATTTT. The chain combines TRBV11-2 with TRBJ2-3; D perhaps matches TRBD1 (5 bases). V shed 8 bases and J shed 1 base, with 7 bases lying between them. Germline-derived CDR1 and CDR2 are SGHAT and FQNNGV. This CDR3 contains 12 residues.

This clone appeared a single time. The rearrangement links TRBV28 to TRBJ1-5; 7 positions agree with TRBD1. CDR1 and CDR2 (germline): MDHEN, SYDVKM. V lost 3 bases and J lost 1; bases outside the gene matches: 6. The CDR3 extends over 16 amino acids. The chain's CDR3 is CASSFKGATSNQPQHF. The CDR3 DNA is TGTGCCAGCAGTTTTAAGGGGGCGACGAGCAATCAGCCCCAGCATTTT. Full variable domain (outside the CDR3, taken from reference TRBV28 and TRBJ1-5): DVKVTQSSRYLVKRTGEKVFLECVQDMDHENMFWYRQDPGLGLRLIYFSYDVKMKEKGDIPEGYSVSREKKERFSLILESASTNQTSMYLCASSFKGATSNQPQHFGDGTRLSIL.

This chain uses TRBV4-1 with TRBJ2-3; TRBD2 aligns across 11 bases. V shed 4 bases, J shed 3 bases, and the junction held 0 bases outside the gene matches. The CDR3 runs to 14 residues. Looked up from germline, CDR1 is MGHRA and CDR2 is YSYEKL. The CDR3 protein is CASSPSGGTDTQYF. Here the CDR3 DNA reads TGCGCCAGCAGCCCTAGCGGGGGGACAGATACGCAGTATTTT.

The V gene is TRBV6-5, the J gene TRBJ2-7; 8 bases fit TRBD1. V was clipped by 7 bases and J by 6 bases; unmatched bases: 5. CDR3 length: 12 amino acids. The germline gives CDR1 MNHEY, CDR2 SVGAGI. The CDR3 nucleotides are TGTGCCAGCACTACGACAGGGGCCGAGCAGTACTTC. As protein: CASTTTGAEQYF.

The genes are TRBV28 and TRBJ2-3; D remains unclear. CDR3 length: 13 amino acids. Germline assignment: CDR1 MDHEN and CDR2 SYDVKM. The V end was cut by 5 bases, the J end by 3 bases, with 9 bases between. The DNA of the CDR3 is TGTGCCAGCAGTGAAGAGTTTACAGATACGCAGTATTTT. This encodes CASSEEFTDTQYF.

A single count supports this clone. The chain uses TRBV27 and TRBJ2-1, with 11 bases aligning to TRBD2. Germline loops: CDR1 MNHEY, CDR2 SMNVEV (reference sequence). CDR3 length equals 15 residues. V gave up 6 bases and J gave up 10 bases; unmatched junction bases: 11. CDR3 sequence: CASRETSGERWEQFF. The CDR3, as DNA: TGTGCCAGCAGGGAGACTAGCGGGGAAAGATGGGAGCAGTTCTTC.